The rows below give T cell receptor beta chains drawn from one sample of a study of cytomegalovirus exposure and HLA in healthy donors. Assay: immunoSEQ multiplex PCR; the TCRdb copy retains only in-frame clones and omits some. The table has about 100,000 clones, around 73% seen once. Sequenced sample: PBMCs. Receptors were obtained from a man between 25 and 39 years old in good health and CMV-seronegative. CDR3s include the opening cysteine and the closing phenylalanine or tryptophan. The D gene is left open where the match is weak. Size tells how often a clone was seen (once, few, many) or the class of an expanded clone, and some rows leave it out.

v_gene: TRBV19; d_gene: NA; j_gene: TRBJ2-3; abundance: NA; CDR3nt: TGTGCCAGTAGTCCCGGGAACACAGATACGCAGTATTTT; CDR3aa: CASSPGNTDTQYF
v_gene: TRBV5-1; d_gene: NA; j_gene: TRBJ2-1; abundance: NA; CDR3nt: TGCGCCAGCAGCTTGGATCGGGGTGAGCAGTTCTTC; CDR3aa: CASSLDRGEQFF
v_gene: TRBV19; d_gene: NA; j_gene: TRBJ2-5; abundance: NA; CDR3nt: TGTGCCAGTAGTATGCAGGGTGGGCAAGAGACCCAGTACTTC; CDR3aa: CASSMQGGQETQYF
v_gene: TRBV7-3; d_gene: NA; j_gene: TRBJ1-1; abundance: NA; CDR3nt: TGTGCCAGCAGCTTTGTAGCGAACACTGAAGCTTTCTTC; CDR3aa: CASSFVANTEAFF
v_gene: TRBV7-9; d_gene: TRBD1; j_gene: TRBJ2-3; abundance: NA; CDR3nt: TGTGCCAGCAGCCCTTGGACAGGGCCGACCACAGATACGCAGTATTTT; CDR3aa: CASSPWTGPTTDTQYF
v_gene: TRBV21-1; d_gene: NA; j_gene: TRBJ2-7; abundance: NA; CDR3nt: TGTGCCAGCAACCTTAGCGTTCCCAACGAGCAGTACTTC; CDR3aa: CASNLSVPNEQYF
v_gene: TRBV4-1; d_gene: NA; j_gene: TRBJ2-1; abundance: NA; CDR3nt: TGCGCCAGCAGCCGCCAGGGAAATGAGCAGTTCTTC; CDR3aa: CASSRQGNEQFF
v_gene: TRBV7-9; d_gene: TRBD1; j_gene: TRBJ1-2; abundance: NA; CDR3nt: TGTGCCAGCAGCTTTACGGGACAGAACTATGGCTACACCTTC; CDR3aa: CASSFTGQNYGYTF
v_gene: TRBV4-1; d_gene: TRBD2; j_gene: TRBJ2-1; abundance: NA; CDR3nt: TGCGCCAGCAGCCGGTTTAGCGGGGACTCCTACAATGAGCAGTTCTTC; CDR3aa: CASSRFSGDSYNEQFF
v_gene: TRBV28; d_gene: TRBD1; j_gene: TRBJ2-1; abundance: few; CDR3nt: TGTGCCAGCACCCCCGGGACAGGGGAGGTCTCCTACAATGAGCAGTTCTTC; CDR3aa: CASTPGTGEVSYNEQFF
v_gene: TRBV10-3; d_gene: TRBD2; j_gene: TRBJ2-4; abundance: NA; CDR3nt: TGTGCCATCAGTGAGTCGGGTAGCGGGGGGCCTTCCAAAAACATTCAGTACTTC; CDR3aa: CAISESGSGGPSKNIQYF
v_gene: TRBV7-9; d_gene: TRBD1; j_gene: TRBJ2-7; abundance: NA; CDR3nt: TGTGCCAGCAGCTCCTCCGGGACAGGGTTCTACGAGCAGTACTTC; CDR3aa: CASSSSGTGFYEQYF
v_gene: TRBV11-2; d_gene: NA; j_gene: TRBJ1-4; abundance: NA; CDR3nt: TGTGCCAGCAGCTTGAGCAGGGGTAATGAAAAACTGTTTTTT; CDR3aa: CASSLSRGNEKLFF
v_gene: TRBV5-1; d_gene: TRBD2; j_gene: TRBJ2-1; abundance: NA; CDR3nt: TGCGCCAGCAGCTCGCGGGGGGGCTCCTACAATGAGCAGTTCTTC; CDR3aa: CASSSRGGSYNEQFF
v_gene: TRBV10-3; d_gene: TRBD2; j_gene: TRBJ2-3; abundance: NA; CDR3nt: TGTGCCATCGGGGGGGAAGGGGATACGCAGTATTTT; CDR3aa: CAIGGEGDTQYF
v_gene: TRBV29-1; d_gene: NA; j_gene: TRBJ2-2; abundance: NA; CDR3nt: TGCAGCGTTGGCGCCTCCTTGAACACCGGGGAGCTGTTTTTT; CDR3aa: CSVGASLNTGELFF
v_gene: TRBV29-1; d_gene: TRBD1; j_gene: TRBJ2-7; abundance: NA; CDR3nt: TGCAGCGCGAGCCGGGACAGGGGCTACGAGCAGTACTTC; CDR3aa: CSASRDRGYEQYF
v_gene: TRBV28; d_gene: TRBD2; j_gene: TRBJ2-2; abundance: NA; CDR3nt: TGTGCCACCACGCCCCGTAGCGGGAGGGTGGTGACGAACACCGGGGAGCTGTTTTTT; CDR3aa: CATTPRSGRVVTNTGELFF
v_gene: TRBV5-4; d_gene: NA; j_gene: TRBJ1-3; abundance: NA; CDR3nt: TGTGCCAGCAGCGACGCAGGATTCTCTGGAAACACCATATATTTT; CDR3aa: CASSDAGFSGNTIYF
v_gene: TRBV2; d_gene: NA; j_gene: TRBJ2-5; abundance: NA; CDR3nt: TGTGCCAGCAGTTTTTATACCGGGACCCAGTACTTC; CDR3aa: CASSFYTGTQYF
v_gene: TRBV30; d_gene: NA; j_gene: TRBJ1-2; abundance: once; CDR3nt: TGTGCCTGGAGCCTTCAGGGCAGGGGCAATGGCTACACCTTC; CDR3aa: CAWSLQGRGNGYTF
v_gene: TRBV28; d_gene: TRBD1; j_gene: TRBJ2-1; abundance: NA; CDR3nt: TGTTTAAGAGGGGGCGATAGAACTTACAATGAGCAGTTCTTC; CDR3aa: CLRGGDRTYNEQFF
v_gene: TRBV11-2; d_gene: TRBD1; j_gene: TRBJ2-1; abundance: NA; CDR3nt: TGTGCCAGCAGAGGACAGGGCACCTACAATGAGCAGTTCTTC; CDR3aa: CASRGQGTYNEQFF
v_gene: TRBV11-2; d_gene: NA; j_gene: TRBJ2-6; abundance: NA; CDR3nt: TGTGCCAGCAGCTTAGGGCTCGTCCTCTCTGGGGCCAACGTCCTGACTTTC; CDR3aa: CASSLGLVLSGANVLTF
v_gene: TRBV5-4; d_gene: TRBD1; j_gene: TRBJ2-7; abundance: NA; CDR3nt: TGTGCCAGCAGCTTGTGGGGACAGGGGGCGCGGTACGAGCAGTACTTC; CDR3aa: CASSLWGQGARYEQYF
v_gene: TRBV2; d_gene: TRBD2; j_gene: TRBJ2-4; abundance: few; CDR3nt: TGTGCCAGCAGCGGGAGGGGCCCAGCCAAAAACATTCAGTACTTC; CDR3aa: CASSGRGPAKNIQYF
v_gene: TRBV9; d_gene: NA; j_gene: TRBJ1-6; abundance: NA; CDR3nt: TGTGCCAGCAGCGTAGTCACGGGGTCACCCCTCCACTTT; CDR3aa: CASSVVTGSPLHF
v_gene: TRBV2; d_gene: TRBD2; j_gene: TRBJ2-2; abundance: NA; CDR3nt: TGTGCCAGCAGTGAGTCTAGCGGGAACACCGGGGAGCTGTTTTTT; CDR3aa: CASSESSGNTGELFF
v_gene: TRBV5-5; d_gene: TRBD1; j_gene: TRBJ2-1; abundance: NA; CDR3nt: TGTGCCAGCAGCACCCGGGACAGTTCCTACAATGAGCAGTTCTTC; CDR3aa: CASSTRDSSYNEQFF
v_gene: TRBV5-3; d_gene: TRBD1; j_gene: TRBJ1-5; abundance: NA; CDR3nt: TGTGCCAGAAGCTCTAACAGGGGCCATCAGCCCCAGCATTTT; CDR3aa: CARSSNRGHQPQHF
v_gene: TRBV6-5; d_gene: TRBD2; j_gene: TRBJ2-3; abundance: once; CDR3nt: TGTGCCAGCAGTATCGCGGGAGGGGGCACAGATACGCAGTATTTT; CDR3aa: CASSIAGGGTDTQYF